The 20 T cell receptor beta chains listed next were all sequenced from one sample in a study of PD-1 blockade in mismatch repair-deficient tumors. The repertoire was sequenced with immunoSEQ multiplex PCR; TCRdb's copy has only in-frame clones and lacks some. This sample has under 50,000 clones, with approximately 80% found just once. Sequencing was performed on PBMCs, taken before pembrolizumab treatment. These receptors all come from an adult with mismatch repair-deficient cancer.

V and J are TRBV19 and TRBJ2-5; 8 bases are shared with TRBD2. Germline lookup yields CDR1 LNHDA and CDR2 SQIVND (reference sequence). Trimming removed 6 bases from V and 1 base from J; junction bases left unmatched: 10. The CDR3 runs 16 residues. CDR3 residues: CASRRAGTRVQETQYF. CDR3 bases: TGTGCCAGTAGACGGGCCGGGACTAGAGTCCAAGAGACCCAGTACTTC.

Note on this clone: One end of the junction does not line up with germline, which may come from a read error. V usage is TRBV7-7 and J usage is TRBJ2-3; D is unresolved. CDR1 and CDR2 from the germline V gene are SSHAT and FNYEAQ (reference sequence). The CDR3 sequence is 13 residues long. CDR3: CASSLDLGDTQYF. CDR3 DNA: TGTGCTAGCAGCCTCGACCTAGGGGATACGCAGTATTTT.

J is TRBJ1-1 and V is TRBV6-1; D is possibly TRBD1 (6 bases). Germline CDR1 and CDR2: MNHNS and SASEGT. The CDR3 totals 15 residues. Deletions cut 6 bases from V and 4 bases from J, with 18 bases between. For the CDR3, the DNA is TGTGCCAGCAGCCAGGTCGGGGGCGGGAGCACTGAAGCTTTCTTT. It translates to CASSQVGGGSTEAFF.

This clone was found a few times. The V and J genes are TRBV11-2 and TRBJ1-2; TRBD1 might be the D (6 bases). Germline assignment: CDR1 SGHAT and CDR2 FQNNGV. The V and J ends lost 5 bases and 4 bases respectively, with 17 bases between them. The CDR3 loop spans 15 amino acids. The chain's CDR3 is CASSPGGTSGYGYTF. DNA of the CDR3: TGTGCCAGCAGCCCCGGGGGGACATCCGGCTATGGCTACACCTTC.

The chain has TRBV6-5 and TRBJ2-5; 7 positions agree with TRBD2. The CDR3 contains 14 residues. Germline V CDR1 and CDR2: MNHEY, SVGAGI. V gave up 5 bases and J gave up 9 bases; unmatched junction bases: 12. CDR3 nucleotides: TGTGCCAGCAGTCAAACTAGCGTACTGAGATCCCAGTACTTC. It encodes CASSQTSVLRSQYF.

The chain recombines TRBV5-1 with TRBJ1-1; no reliable D call. This CDR3 comprises 15 residues. Germline-derived CDR1 and CDR2 are SGHRS and YFSETQ. V lost 4 bases and J 0 bases, leaving 13 bases between the germline ends. The CDR3 protein is CASSPRERMNTEAFF. DNA for the CDR3: TGCGCCAGCAGCCCGAGGGAACGAATGAACACTGAAGCTTTCTTT.

The chain carries TRBV11-2 and TRBJ2-7, with 16 nucleotides matching TRBD2. The V gene's germline CDR1 is SGHAT and CDR2 FQNNGV. The trim removed 3 bases at V and 4 bases at J, leaving 0 bases unmatched. The CDR3 consists of 15 residues. The CDR3 loop is CASSLGLAGGYEQYF. Written as DNA, the CDR3 is TGTGCCAGCAGCTTGGGACTAGCGGGAGGGTACGAGCAGTACTTC. The complete variable domain, with remaining parts taken from reference TRBV11-2 and TRBJ2-7, reads EAGVAQSPRYKIIEKRQSVAFWCNPISGHATLYWYQQILGQGPKLLIQFQNNGVVDDSQLPKDRFSAERLKGVDSTLKIQPAKLEDSAVYLCASSLGLAGGYEQYFGPGTRLTVT.

This chain joins TRBV5-1 and TRBJ1-2, with 8 bases that match TRBD1. Per the germline V gene, CDR1 is SGHRS and CDR2 is YFSETQ. The CDR3 loop spans 14 amino acids. Trimming took 2 bases from V and 8 from J; bases not matched to a gene: 8. CDR3 sequence: CASSLEPRQGGYTF. The CDR3 bases are TGCGCCAGCAGCTTAGAACCCAGACAGGGGGGCTACACCTTC.

DNA for the CDR3: TGTGCCAGCAGTCTCTCGCGAGACACTGAAGCTTTCTTT. It specifies CASSLSRDTEAFF. The rearrangement joins TRBV7-8 to TRBJ1-1; unclear D gene. CDR1 is SGHVS, CDR2 FQNEAQ, per germline. The CDR3 has 13 residues. With 6 bases removed from V and 3 bases from J, the gap between germline ends came to 11 bases.

The gene calls are TRBV30 and TRBJ1-3; D is unclear. Trimming took 3 bases from V and 0 from J, leaving 9 bases between them. The CDR3 covers 14 residues. Germline V gene sequence: CDR1 GTSNPN, CDR2 SVGIG (reference sequence). DNA for the CDR3: TGTGCCTGGAGCCTAAGAAACTCTGGAAACACCATATATTTT. This gives the protein CAWSLRNSGNTIYF.

J is TRBJ2-5 and V is TRBV20-1, with 8 bases that match TRBD1. This CDR3 is 11 amino acids long. Germline CDR1 reads DFQATT; CDR2 reads SNEGSKA (reference sequence). Trimming took 6 bases from V and 5 from J; bases not matched to a gene: 2. The CDR3 here is CSAQGGETQYF. In DNA, the CDR3 is TGCAGTGCACAGGGGGGCGAGACCCAGTACTTC.

Regarding this clone: Its ends do not fully match the called genes, so a read error is possible. This CDR3 is CASSPDRIIYHF. As DNA, the CDR3 is TGTGCCAGCAGTCCTGACAGGATTATCTACCACTTC. The chain joins TRBV6-1 to TRBJ1-2; possibly TRBD1 for D (6 bases). There are 12 residues in the CDR3. Germline lookup yields CDR1 MNHNS and CDR2 SASEGT.

The chain is built from TRBV19 and TRBJ2-2; possibly TRBD1 for D (5 bases). CDR1 is LNHDA and CDR2 is SQIVND in the germline V gene (reference sequence). The CDR3 is made up of 14 amino acids. The V end lost 11 bases, the J end lost 5 bases, and 18 bases lay between the germline ends. The CDR3 sequence is CASHFGQRTGELFF. The CDR3 bases are TGTGCCTCCCATTTTGGACAAAGAACCGGGGAGCTGTTTTTT. Drawing the rest from reference TRBV19 and TRBJ2-2, the complete variable domain is DGGITQSPKYLFRKEGQNVTLSCEQNLNHDAMYWYRQDPGQGLRLIYYSQIVNDFQKGDIAEGYSVSREKKESFPLTVTSAQKNPTAFYLCASHFGQRTGELFFGEGSRLTVL.

This sequence joins TRBV6-5 and TRBJ2-7; D is perhaps TRBD2 (5 bases). The germline V and J ends were trimmed by 8 bases and 0 bases, with 11 bases remaining between them. CDR1 and CDR2 (germline): MNHEY, SVGAGI. The CDR3 is 13 amino acids. For the CDR3, the DNA is TGTGCCAGCTCTAGCTTGAGCTCCTACGAGCAGTACTTC. Amino acid sequence: CASSSLSSYEQYF.

The chain joins TRBV19 to TRBJ1-3; TRBD1 matches at 8 bases. With 5 bases clipped from V and 0 bases from J, the junction kept 9 bases outside the gene matches. Germline V gives CDR1 LNHDA, CDR2 SQIVND (reference sequence). The CDR3 sequence is 17 residues long. CDR3 DNA sequence: TGTGCCAGTAGTGCGGGAGGACAGGGCGACTCTGGAAACACCATATATTTT. Translated, it gives CASSAGGQGDSGNTIYF.

This chain links TRBV27 with TRBJ2-7; D is undetermined. The V and J ends lost 5 bases and 3 bases respectively, with 11 bases between them. The CDR3 consists of 13 residues. Germline loops: CDR1 MNHEY, CDR2 SMNVEV (reference sequence). CDR3 sequence reads: CASSQRGDYEQYF. In DNA form, the CDR3 reads TGTGCCAGCAGTCAACGAGGTGACTACGAGCAGTACTTC.

The CDR3 loop is CSDLYTEAFF. The DNA for the CDR3 is TGCAGTGACTTGTACACTGAAGCTTTCTTT. V and J are TRBV20-1 and TRBJ1-1; D is uncertain. This CDR3 comprises 10 residues. Between the trimmed V and J ends, which lost 7 bases and 3 bases, there was a span of 6 bases. The germline V gene encodes CDR1 DFQATT and CDR2 SNEGSKA (reference sequence).

The chain uses TRBV11-1 and TRBJ2-6; D is unresolved. CDR1 and CDR2 from the germline V gene are SGHAT and FQDESV (reference sequence). This CDR3 comprises 13 residues. V was shortened by 8 bases and J by 0 bases, with 5 bases between the two germline ends. CDR3 coding DNA: TGTGCCAGCGTAGTCTCTGGGGCCAACGTCCTGACTTTC. Its translation: CASVVSGANVLTF. The full variable domain, with the rest looked up from reference TRBV11-1 and TRBJ2-6, is EAEVAQSPRYKITEKSQAVAFWCDPISGHATLYWYRQILGQGPELLVQFQDESVVDDSQLPKDRFSAERLKGVDSTLKIQPAELGDSAMYLCASVVSGANVLTFGAGSRLTVL.

Details on this clone: The identical CDR3 is also encoded by other nucleotide sequences in the sample. This sequence joins TRBV9 and TRBJ2-1, with TRBD2 identical over 8 bases. Germline assignment: CDR1 SGDLS and CDR2 YYNGEE. The CDR3 spans 15 residues. V lost 0 bases, J lost 4 bases, and 3 bases stayed unmatched. In DNA, the CDR3 is TGTGCCAGCAGCGTAGGGAGCGGGAGTTACAATGAGCAGTTCTTC. As protein: CASSVGSGSYNEQFF.

The chain has TRBV18 and TRBJ1-2, with TRBD1 identical over 7 bases. The junction had 11 bases not matched to a gene; V was cut back by 2 bases and J by 8 bases. Germline CDR1 reads KGHSH; CDR2 reads LQKENI. The CDR3 covers 15 residues. The CDR3 sequence is CASSPSDRVAFGYTF. The CDR3 DNA follows: TGTGCCAGCTCACCATCCGACAGGGTGGCATTCGGCTACACCTTC.